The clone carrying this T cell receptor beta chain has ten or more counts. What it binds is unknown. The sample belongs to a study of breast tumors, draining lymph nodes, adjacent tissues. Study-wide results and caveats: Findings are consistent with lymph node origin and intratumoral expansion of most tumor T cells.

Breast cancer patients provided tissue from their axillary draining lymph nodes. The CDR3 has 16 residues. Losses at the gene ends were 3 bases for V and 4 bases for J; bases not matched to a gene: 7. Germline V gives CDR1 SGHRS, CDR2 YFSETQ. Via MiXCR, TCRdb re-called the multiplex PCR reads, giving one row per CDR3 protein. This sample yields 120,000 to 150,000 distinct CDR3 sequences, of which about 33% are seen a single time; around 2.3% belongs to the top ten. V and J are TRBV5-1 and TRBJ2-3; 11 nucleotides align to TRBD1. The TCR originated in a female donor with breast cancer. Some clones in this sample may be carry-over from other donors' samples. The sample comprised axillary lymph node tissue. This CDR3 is CASSSGQGAWADTQYF. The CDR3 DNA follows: TGCGCCAGCAGCTCCGGACAGGGGGCTTGGGCAGATACGCAGTATTTT.